These 27 T cell receptor beta chains were all obtained from the same sample, sequenced in a study of OX40 agonist ivuxolimab in advanced cancers. Assay used: immunoSEQ multiplex PCR; TCRdb lists only in-frame clones, some missing. The sample lists approximately 38,000 clones, 83% occurring once. Source: CD4+ or CD8+ T cells sorted from blood, taken in a trial of the OX40 agonist ivuxolimab. The source of these receptors is an adult with an advanced solid tumor such as melanoma, head and neck, liver or kidney cancer.

The chain has TRBV9 and TRBJ2-1; 8 bases are a match to TRBD2. The V segment lost 2 bases and the J segment 8 bases; nucleotides outside the gene matches: 18. There are 18 residues in the CDR3. The germline CDR1 and CDR2 sequences are SGDLS and YYNGEE. The CDR3 DNA is TGTGCCAGCAGCGTGTACCCGGGACTAGGCGGTATCCTTCATGAGCAGTTCTTC. Its protein product is CASSVYPGLGGILHEQFF.

This clone was counted a few times. This chain uses TRBV7-9 with TRBJ2-6; no firm D call. Germline V gives CDR1 SEHNR, CDR2 FQNEAQ (reference sequence). V lost 2 bases and J 0 bases, leaving 11 bases between the germline ends. The length of the CDR3 is 17 residues. The CDR3 sequence is CASSLSDSHSGANVLTF. DNA for the CDR3: TGTGCCAGCAGCTTAAGCGACTCCCACTCTGGGGCCAACGTCCTGACTTTC.

In DNA form, the CDR3 reads TGTGCCAGCAGCTTAAGGGGGTTTTCCTACGAGCAGTACTTC. Translation gives CASSLRGFSYEQYF. The V call is TRBV7-9, the J call TRBJ2-7; possibly TRBD1 for D (6 bases). V was trimmed by 2 bases and J by 1 base, leaving 9 bases between them. This CDR3 comprises 14 residues. Germline CDR1 and CDR2: SEHNR and FQNEAQ (reference sequence).

V usage is TRBV2 and J usage is TRBJ2-1; TRBD1 matches at 7 bases. J gave up 9 bases and V 6 bases, and 5 bases lay outside the gene matches. The CDR3 contains 12 residues. The germline CDR1 and CDR2 sequences are SNHLY and FYNNEI. The CDR3 DNA reads TGTGCCAGCAGGGAACAGGGGAGTGAGCAGTTCTTC. This translates into CASREQGSEQFF.

The rearrangement joins TRBV10-3 to TRBJ1-1, with D possibly TRBD1 on 6 matching bases. Per germline, CDR1 ENHRY and CDR2 SYGVKD. V was trimmed by 6 bases and J by 3 bases, leaving 17 bases between them. CDR3 length: 15 amino acids. The CDR3 DNA sequence: TGTGCCATCAGAGCCCAACAGGGATCGGACACTGAAGCTTTCTTT. Translation: CAIRAQQGSDTEAFF.

This chain links TRBV7-9 with TRBJ2-6; D uncertain. Germline-derived CDR1 and CDR2 are SEHNR and FQNEAQ (reference sequence). The CDR3 has 15 residues. The V end was cut by 5 bases, the J end by 0 bases, with 8 bases between. CDR3 in amino acids: CASSPPISGANVLTF. CDR3 bases: TGTGCCAGCAGCCCCCCTATCTCTGGGGCCAACGTCCTGACTTTC.

CDR3 sequence (DNA): TGCAGCGTTTCGCCGACAGGGTTCACCGGGGAGCTGTTTTTT. Amino acids: CSVSPTGFTGELFF. The V and J genes are TRBV29-1 and TRBJ2-2; the match to TRBD1 covers 7 bases. V was clipped by 5 bases and J by 4 bases; unmatched bases: 7. Germline CDR1 SQVTM, CDR2 ANQGSEA. The CDR3 runs to 14 residues.

The chain is built from TRBV7-9 and TRBJ1-3; D possibly corresponds to TRBD1 (6 bases). V lost 5 bases, J lost 0 bases, and 17 bases lay in between. The CDR3 has 17 amino acids. Germline lookup yields CDR1 SEHNR and CDR2 FQNEAQ (reference sequence). The CDR3 coding sequence is TGTGCCAGCAGCGCTCGTGTTAGGACAGTCTCTGGAAACACCATATATTTT. Its translation is CASSARVRTVSGNTIYF.

This sequence joins TRBV10-3 and TRBJ2-1; 13 positions match TRBD2. V lost 2 bases and J lost 1; bases outside the gene matches: 8. The CDR3 loop spans 19 amino acids. CDR1 is ENHRY and CDR2 is SYGVKD in the germline V gene. CDR3 sequence: CAISEGDMTSGRSYNEQFF. The DNA for the CDR3 is TGTGCCATCAGTGAGGGGGATATGACTAGCGGGAGGTCCTACAATGAGCAGTTCTTC.

V usage is TRBV15 and J usage is TRBJ2-1; 10 positions match TRBD1. Germline values: CDR1 LNHNV, CDR2 YYDKDF (reference sequence). J was trimmed by 7 bases and V by 0 bases; bases with no gene match: 3. The CDR3 loop spans 15 amino acids. CDR3 residues: CATSREGQGINEQFF. The CDR3 nucleotides are TGTGCCACCAGCAGAGAGGGACAGGGGATAAATGAGCAGTTCTTC.

This clone was counted a single time. The V and J genes are TRBV5-6 and TRBJ1-2, with D possibly TRBD1 on 6 matching bases. V shed 3 bases and J shed 6 bases, with 21 bases lying between them. The CDR3 consists of 16 residues. Germline CDR1 is SGHDT and CDR2 is YYEEEE. The chain's CDR3 is CASSWLTGLLLDGYTF. As DNA, the CDR3 is TGTGCCAGCAGCTGGTTGACAGGTCTCCTACTTGATGGCTACACCTTC.

By its share, this clone is medium-sized (0.01 to 0.1%). The chain is built from TRBV27 and TRBJ1-5; no definite D call. Trimming removed 3 bases from V and 5 bases from J, with 11 bases in between. Germline lookup yields CDR1 MNHEY and CDR2 SMNVEV (reference sequence). This CDR3 has 14 amino acids. The CDR3 loop is CASSLGGFDQPQHF. CDR3 DNA: TGTGCCAGCAGTTTGGGAGGGTTTGATCAGCCCCAGCATTTT.

This clone was observed once. The chain recombines TRBV30 with TRBJ2-1; 9 bases map to TRBD2. There are 15 residues in the CDR3. The germline gives CDR1 GTSNPN, CDR2 SVGIG (reference sequence). J lost 9 bases, V lost 3 bases, and 12 bases had no gene match. This CDR3 is CAWRAAAGGRIEQFF. The CDR3 DNA is TGTGCCTGGAGAGCCGCGGCGGGGGGGCGAATTGAGCAGTTCTTC.

This clone was recorded a few times. The rearrangement uses TRBV28 and TRBJ1-1, with 9 bases fitting TRBD1. Germline CDR1 and CDR2: MDHEN and SYDVKM. The CDR3 extends over 15 amino acids. J was trimmed by 1 base and V by 2 bases; bases with no gene match: 2. CDR3 in DNA: TGTGCCAGCAGTTTACCACAGGGGGCGAACACTGAAGCTTTCTTT. Translated: CASSLPQGANTEAFF.

The chain uses TRBV6-5 and TRBJ2-2; the D is unclear. V lost 2 bases to trimming and J lost 1 base, with 8 bases between them. The CDR3 contains 15 residues. The V gene's germline CDR1 is MNHEY and CDR2 SVGAGI. The CDR3 spells CASSYGPGNTGELFF. The DNA of the CDR3 is TGTGCCAGCAGTTACGGGCCAGGGAACACCGGGGAGCTGTTTTTT.

The rearrangement joins TRBV19 to TRBJ2-1, with 9 bases matching TRBD2. Germline CDR1 reads LNHDA; CDR2 reads SQIVND (reference sequence). The CDR3 is made up of 17 amino acids. The trim removed 0 bases at V and 4 bases at J, leaving 7 bases unmatched. The CDR3 sequence is CASSIDPAGGSYNEQFF. The CDR3 coding sequence is TGTGCCAGTAGTATAGACCCAGCGGGGGGATCATACAATGAGCAGTTCTTC.

As regards this clone: Its ends do not fully match the called genes, so a read error is possible. This chain connects TRBV6-5 to TRBJ2-1, with D possibly being TRBD2 (6 bases). The CDR3 spans 13 residues. The germline V gene has CDR1 MNHEY and CDR2 SVGAGI. The CDR3 reads CASSDSGEFEQFF. The CDR3 region has the DNA TGTGCCAGCAGTGACTCGGGGGAGTTTGAGCAGTTCTTC.

The chain recombines TRBV6-5 with TRBJ1-3; no reliable D call. This CDR3 region has 14 residues. CDR1 is MNHEY and CDR2 is SVGAGI in the germline V gene. Trimming left V 5 bases short and J 0 bases short, with 8 bases between. In nucleotides, the CDR3 is TGTGCCAGCAGTACGGGGTTCTCTGGAAACACCATATATTTT. It encodes CASSTGFSGNTIYF.

This clone was observed a handful of times. The V and J genes are TRBV7-3 and TRBJ2-1, with a weak D call TRBD2 (5 bases). The V and J ends lost 5 bases and 7 bases respectively, with 24 bases between them. CDR1 is SGHTA and CDR2 is FQGTGA in the germline V gene. This CDR3 region has 17 residues. The CDR3 reads CASSPSARAAPRNEQFF. In DNA form, the CDR3 reads TGTGCCAGCAGCCCCTCCGCGAGGGCGGCCCCCCGGAATGAGCAGTTCTTC. Full variable domain (outside the CDR3, taken from reference TRBV7-3 and TRBJ2-1): GAGVSQTPSNKVTEKGKYVELRCDPISGHTALYWYRQSLGQGPEFLIYFQGTGAADDSGLPNDRFFAVRPEGSVSTLKIQRTERGDSAVYLCASSPSARAAPRNEQFFGPGTRLTVL.

This clone was counted a few times. The rearrangement uses TRBV6-5 and TRBJ2-6; D not resolved. The CDR3 sequence is 15 residues long. Looked up from germline, CDR1 is MNHEY and CDR2 is SVGAGI. V lost 2 bases, J lost 4 bases, and 9 bases lay in between. The CDR3 nucleotides are TGTGCCAGCAGTTACGAACTTGCGGGGGCCAACGTCCTGACTTTC. It codes for CASSYELAGANVLTF.

The chain links TRBV7-2 to TRBJ2-2, with TRBD2 matching over 11 bases. The CDR3 runs to 13 residues. Germline lookup yields CDR1 SGHTA and CDR2 FQGNSA. V lost 10 bases and J lost 5; bases outside the gene matches: 3. CDR3 region: CATSGGITGELFF. CDR3 nucleotides: TGTGCCACTAGCGGGGGGATTACCGGGGAGCTGTTTTTT.

The chain carries TRBV19 and TRBJ2-1; 11 nucleotides line up with TRBD2. This CDR3 has 17 amino acids. In germline, CDR1 is LNHDA, CDR2 SQIVND (reference sequence). V shed 6 bases, J shed 4 bases, and the junction held 11 bases outside the gene matches. CDR3 amino acids: CASSLTSGDIYYNEQFF. Written as DNA, the CDR3 is TGTGCCAGTAGCCTGACTAGCGGGGACATATATTACAATGAGCAGTTCTTC.

This chain joins TRBV7-9 and TRBJ2-7; D possibly matches TRBD1 or TRBD2 (5 bases each). The CDR3 length is 15 residues. Between the trimmed V and J ends, which lost 6 bases and 2 bases, there was a span of 17 bases. The germline gives CDR1 SEHNR, CDR2 FQNEAQ (reference sequence). The CDR3 here is CASRVEAGSPYEQYF. The CDR3 DNA sequence: TGTGCCAGCAGGGTGGAGGCAGGGAGCCCCTACGAGCAGTACTTC.

The chain carries TRBV5-6 and TRBJ2-5; D possibly uses TRBD1 or TRBD2 (5 bases each). V lost 0 bases and J lost 5, with 14 bases in between. Germline CDR1 and CDR2: SGHDT and YYEEEE. The CDR3 extends over 15 amino acids. The CDR3: CASSLVGEWGETQYF. The CDR3 nucleotides read TGTGCCAGCAGCTTGGTGGGGGAATGGGGGGAGACCCAGTACTTC.

The chain has TRBV7-2 and TRBJ2-7; the D is unclear. The germline V gene encodes CDR1 SGHTA and CDR2 FQGNSA. This CDR3 comprises 12 residues. Between the trimmed V and J ends, which lost 5 bases and 3 bases, there was a span of 8 bases. CDR3 sequence: CASSPSDYEQYF. The DNA of the CDR3 is TGTGCCAGCAGCCCCAGCGACTACGAGCAGTACTTC.

The chain employs TRBV11-2 and TRBJ2-3; D might be TRBD2 (7 bases). The germline V and J ends were trimmed by 0 bases and 6 bases, with 19 bases remaining between them. There are 17 residues in the CDR3. The germline CDR1 and CDR2 sequences are SGHAT and FQNNGV. The CDR3 protein is CASSLELGRGRQDTQYF. CDR3 bases: TGTGCCAGCAGCTTAGAGTTGGGGCGGGGGCGGCAGGATACGCAGTATTTT.

The V call is TRBV14, the J call TRBJ1-4; D gene uncertain. Germline V lookup: CDR1 SGHDN, CDR2 FVKESK. The CDR3 loop spans 13 amino acids. V was pared by 3 bases and J by 8 bases, with 10 bases between. CDR3 DNA: TGTGCCAGCAGCCACAGGTTATGGGAAAAACTGTTTTTT. Encoded protein: CASSHRLWEKLFF. Variable domain in full (rest from reference TRBV14 and TRBJ1-4): EAGVTQFPSHSVIEKGQTVTLRCDPISGHDNLYWYRRVMGKEIKFLLHFVKESKQDESGMPNNRFLAERTGGTYSTLKVQPAELEDSGVYFCASSHRLWEKLFFGSGTQLSVL.